A selection of T cell receptor beta chains follows, all from one sample in a study of blood T cells in healthy people across ages. Via MiXCR, TCRdb re-called the 5' RACE reads, giving one row per CDR3 protein. The data show about 800,000 distinct CDR3 sequences, approximately 25% seen once. Separately, the same data were catalogued under a study of T cells of mothers and their children.

What was sequenced was blood. All receptors come from a boy between 10 and 17 years old in good health. Each CDR3 is given with its conserved first and last residue. The D gene is left open where the match is weak. Clone size appears in some rows only: once, few, many, or a class for an expanded clone.

D gene: TRBD2
J gene: TRBJ2-1
V gene: TRBV7-3
clone size: .
CDR3 length: 15
CDR3 DNA: TGTGCCAGCAGCCGGTTAGGGAGGGTCGGCAATGAGCAGTTCTTC
CDR3 protein: CASSRLGRVGNEQFF

D gene: TRBD2
J gene: TRBJ2-6
V gene: TRBV20-1
clone size: .
CDR3 length: 18
CDR3 DNA: TGCAGTGCTCCACCCGGGGGGAACGGATTTTCTGGGGCCAACGTCCTGACTTTC
CDR3 protein: CSAPPGGNGFSGANVLTF

D gene: .
J gene: TRBJ2-7
V gene: TRBV4-3
clone size: many
CDR3 length: 16
CDR3 DNA: TGCGCCAGCAGCCAAGGGGAGGGGACAAGCTCCTACGAGCAGTACTTC
CDR3 protein: CASSQGEGTSSYEQYF

D gene: TRBD1
J gene: TRBJ2-3
V gene: TRBV12-3/TRBV12-4
clone size: .
CDR3 length: 16
CDR3 DNA: TGTGCCAGCAGCGGGACAGCAGAACAAAACACAGATACGCAGTATTTT
CDR3 protein: CASSGTAEQNTDTQYF

D gene: .
J gene: TRBJ1-1
V gene: TRBV7-2
clone size: few
CDR3 length: 14
CDR3 DNA: TGTGCCAGCAGCTTAGTTAACACGAACACTGAAGCTTTCTTT
CDR3 protein: CASSLVNTNTEAFF

D gene: TRBD1
J gene: TRBJ1-4
V gene: TRBV4-3
clone size: .
CDR3 length: 16
CDR3 DNA: TGCGCCAGCAGCCAGTCTTCGACAGGGGAGAGTGAAAAACTGTTTTTT
CDR3 protein: CASSQSSTGESEKLFF

D gene: TRBD2
J gene: TRBJ2-1
V gene: TRBV5-1
clone size: few
CDR3 length: 14
CDR3 DNA: TGCGCCAGCAGCCGGCCTAGCGGGTCCAATGAGCAGTTCTTC
CDR3 protein: CASSRPSGSNEQFF

D gene: .
J gene: TRBJ1-1
V gene: TRBV7-3
clone size: once
CDR3 length: 13
CDR3 DNA: TGTGCCAGCAGCTTAACGTTCGGAACAGAAGCTTTCTTT
CDR3 protein: CASSLTFGTEAFF

D gene: .
J gene: TRBJ1-4
V gene: TRBV7-6
clone size: few
CDR3 length: 16
CDR3 DNA: TGTGCCAGCAGCTTAGGACCGGGGAACACTAATGAAAAACTGTTTTTT
CDR3 protein: CASSLGPGNTNEKLFF

D gene: TRBD1
J gene: TRBJ2-7
V gene: TRBV25-1
clone size: .
CDR3 length: 11
CDR3 DNA: TGTGCCAGCAGAGGACAGGGGGGGCAGTACTTC
CDR3 protein: CASRGQGGQYF

D gene: TRBD1
J gene: TRBJ1-2
V gene: TRBV27
clone size: .
CDR3 length: 16
CDR3 DNA: TGTGCCGGCAGTTTATCGGGGACAGGGGGCTACTATGGCTACACCTTC
CDR3 protein: CAGSLSGTGGYYGYTF

D gene: .
J gene: TRBJ2-5
V gene: TRBV9
clone size: .
CDR3 length: 15
CDR3 DNA: TGTGCCAGCAGCGTAGCTTGGGACGATCAAGAGACCCAGTACTTC
CDR3 protein: CASSVAWDDQETQYF

D gene: .
J gene: TRBJ2-6
V gene: TRBV30
clone size: .
CDR3 length: 14
CDR3 DNA: TGTGCCTGGGGAGAGGGATCTAGGGCCAACGTCCTGACTTTC
CDR3 protein: CAWGEGSRANVLTF

D gene: .
J gene: TRBJ1-2
V gene: TRBV27
clone size: few
CDR3 length: 15
CDR3 DNA: .
CDR3 protein: CASSSSGEWVYGYTF

D gene: .
J gene: TRBJ2-3
V gene: TRBV7-2
clone size: few
CDR3 length: 12
CDR3 DNA: TGTGCCAGCGGACCCCGGCAGGGTACGCAGTATTTT
CDR3 protein: CASGPRQGTQYF

D gene: .
J gene: TRBJ2-4
V gene: TRBV29-1
clone size: .
CDR3 length: 14
CDR3 DNA: TGCAGCGTTGAACTGAGGTTAGCCAAAAACATTCAGTACTTC
CDR3 protein: CSVELRLAKNIQYF

D gene: .
J gene: TRBJ2-1
V gene: TRBV29-1
clone size: .
CDR3 length: 12
CDR3 DNA: TGCAGCGCCCTGGCCCCTCCTGATGAGCAGTTCTTC
CDR3 protein: CSALAPPDEQFF

D gene: .
J gene: TRBJ1-4
V gene: TRBV9
clone size: few
CDR3 length: 14
CDR3 DNA: TGTGCCAGCAGCGGAGGGGACATTAATGAAAAACTGTTTTTT
CDR3 protein: CASSGGDINEKLFF

D gene: .
J gene: TRBJ2-2
V gene: TRBV29-1
clone size: .
CDR3 length: 13
CDR3 DNA: TGCAGCGTTGATCGGGGGGCTCACGGGGAGCTGTTTTTT
CDR3 protein: CSVDRGAHGELFF

D gene: .
J gene: TRBJ2-5
V gene: TRBV24-1
clone size: .
CDR3 length: 16
CDR3 DNA: TGTGCCACCAGTGATTCGGGGAGGGGGTCTCAGGAGACCCAGTACTTC
CDR3 protein: CATSDSGRGSQETQYF

D gene: .
J gene: TRBJ2-2
V gene: TRBV9
clone size: few
CDR3 length: 16
CDR3 DNA: TGTGCCAGCAGCGTTATCCCGGGACAGAACACCGGGGAGCTGTTTTTT
CDR3 protein: CASSVIPGQNTGELFF

D gene: TRBD1
J gene: TRBJ1-2
V gene: TRBV20-1
clone size: .
CDR3 length: 17
CDR3 DNA: TGCAGTGCTAGAGATACCTTCCTGGTCGGGACAGACTATGGCTACACCTTC
CDR3 protein: CSARDTFLVGTDYGYTF

D gene: .
J gene: TRBJ2-1
V gene: TRBV6-2/TRBV6-3
clone size: .
CDR3 length: 15
CDR3 DNA: TGTGCCAGCAGGGCTACGGTGAGCTCCTACAATGAGCAGTTCTTC
CDR3 protein: CASRATVSSYNEQFF

D gene: .
J gene: TRBJ2-7
V gene: TRBV19
clone size: few
CDR3 length: 14
CDR3 DNA: TGTGCCAGTAGTATCGGGGACGGACCCTACGAGCAGTACTTC
CDR3 protein: CASSIGDGPYEQYF

D gene: TRBD2
J gene: TRBJ2-5
V gene: TRBV20-1
clone size: .
CDR3 length: 14
CDR3 DNA: TGCAGTGCTATTTCTGCGACTAGCGCCGAGACCCAGTACTTC
CDR3 protein: CSAISATSAETQYF

D gene: .
J gene: TRBJ1-2
V gene: TRBV28
clone size: few
CDR3 length: 17
CDR3 DNA: TGTGCCAGCAGTTTACCCCTCCTCGGCACAGCTTTCTATGGCTACACCTTC
CDR3 protein: CASSLPLLGTAFYGYTF

D gene: .
J gene: TRBJ1-4
V gene: TRBV6-6
clone size: .
CDR3 length: 13
CDR3 DNA: TGTGCCAGCAGTTCGGGCCTCGGTGAAAAACTGTTTTTT
CDR3 protein: CASSSGLGEKLFF

D gene: .
J gene: TRBJ2-7
V gene: TRBV6-2/TRBV6-3
clone size: .
CDR3 length: 14
CDR3 DNA: TGTGCCAGCAGTTACGGCAGGGACAACTACGAGCAGTACTTC
CDR3 protein: CASSYGRDNYEQYF

D gene: .
J gene: TRBJ1-1
V gene: TRBV6-5
clone size: few
CDR3 length: 17
CDR3 DNA: TGTGCCAGCAGTTACGCGGCCCGGGGGGGATCTGTAACTGAAGCTTTCTTT
CDR3 protein: CASSYAARGGSVTEAFF

D gene: TRBD1
J gene: TRBJ2-7
V gene: TRBV7-9
clone size: .
CDR3 length: 15
CDR3 DNA: TGTGCCAGCAGCGAAACCGGGACAGGGCTTTACGAGCAGTACTTC
CDR3 protein: CASSETGTGLYEQYF

D gene: TRBD2
J gene: TRBJ2-3
V gene: TRBV20-1
clone size: .
CDR3 length: 18
CDR3 DNA: TGCAGTGCTAGAGACCCAGCGGGAGGGCCGGTAGGCGCAGATACGCAGTATTTT
CDR3 protein: CSARDPAGGPVGADTQYF

D gene: .
J gene: TRBJ2-5
V gene: TRBV10-3
clone size: .
CDR3 length: 12
CDR3 DNA: TGTGCCATCAGCGAAAAAAAGGGGACCCAGTACTTC
CDR3 protein: CAISEKKGTQYF

D gene: TRBD2
J gene: TRBJ2-7
V gene: TRBV20-1
clone size: .
CDR3 length: 16
CDR3 DNA: TGCAGTGCTGGGGGTCGACTAGCCTCCCTCTCCTACGAGCAGTACTTC
CDR3 protein: CSAGGRLASLSYEQYF

D gene: TRBD1
J gene: TRBJ2-5
V gene: TRBV29-1
clone size: few
CDR3 length: 13
CDR3 DNA: TGCAGCGTGGGACAGGTGGTTTTGGAGACCCAGTACTTC
CDR3 protein: CSVGQVVLETQYF

D gene: TRBD2
J gene: TRBJ2-3
V gene: TRBV10-3
clone size: few
CDR3 length: 13
CDR3 DNA: TGTGCCATCCATGCGGGGGTCTCAGATACGCAGTATTTT
CDR3 protein: CAIHAGVSDTQYF

D gene: .
J gene: TRBJ2-3
V gene: TRBV20-1
clone size: few
CDR3 length: 14
CDR3 DNA: TGCAGTCCCAGCTTAAGCGGAAGCACAGATACGCAGTATTTT
CDR3 protein: CSPSLSGSTDTQYF

D gene: TRBD1
J gene: TRBJ1-2
V gene: TRBV9
clone size: few
CDR3 length: 15
CDR3 DNA: TGTGCCAGCAGCGTCGAATTTCAGGGGGTCTATGGCTACACCTTC
CDR3 protein: CASSVEFQGVYGYTF